Below, 2 T cell receptor beta chains from the same sample are listed, as sequenced in a study of cytomegalovirus exposure and HLA in healthy donors. The study ran its PCR with 60 Vbeta and 13 Jbeta primers. The table came from immunoSEQ multiplex PCR; TCRdb's copy has only in-frame clones and leaves some out. The repertoire includes some 120,000 clones, about 80% of them detected once, and around 0.92% sits in the top ten. The material sequenced was PBMCs. The receptors derive from a human donor in good health.

The chain is built from TRBV27 and TRBJ2-5, with a weak D call TRBD2 (6 bases). Trimming took off 3 bases at V and 2 bases at J, with 10 bases between the two ends. The germline V gene encodes CDR1 MNHEY and CDR2 SMNVEV (reference sequence). The CDR3 spans 14 residues. CDR3 protein: CASSFGGVQETQYF. CDR3 nucleotide sequence: TGTGCCAGCAGTTTCGGGGGAGTTCAAGAGACCCAGTACTTC.

The rearrangement uses TRBV7-9 and TRBJ1-1; D perhaps matches TRBD1 (5 bases). Trimming shortened V by 5 bases and J by 0 bases, and 13 bases separated the two germline ends. The CDR3 is 15 residues long. Germline loops: CDR1 SEHNR, CDR2 FQNEAQ (reference sequence). The CDR3 DNA sequence: TGTGCCAGCAGCCTACCGGGACTCCTGAACACTGAAGCTTTCTTT. This codes for CASSLPGLLNTEAFF.